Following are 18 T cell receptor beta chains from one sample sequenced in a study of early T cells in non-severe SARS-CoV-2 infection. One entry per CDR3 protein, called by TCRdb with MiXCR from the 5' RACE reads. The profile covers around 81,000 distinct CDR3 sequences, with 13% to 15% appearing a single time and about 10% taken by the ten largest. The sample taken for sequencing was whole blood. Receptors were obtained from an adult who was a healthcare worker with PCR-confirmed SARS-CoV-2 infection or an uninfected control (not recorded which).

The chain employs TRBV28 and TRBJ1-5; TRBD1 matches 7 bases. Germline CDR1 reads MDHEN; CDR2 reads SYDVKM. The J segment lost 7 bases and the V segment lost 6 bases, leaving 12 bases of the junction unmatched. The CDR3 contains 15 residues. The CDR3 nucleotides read TGTGCCAGCAGGAAGACGAGGGGGCTCGGACAGCCCCAGCATTTT. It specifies CASRKTRGLGQPQHF.

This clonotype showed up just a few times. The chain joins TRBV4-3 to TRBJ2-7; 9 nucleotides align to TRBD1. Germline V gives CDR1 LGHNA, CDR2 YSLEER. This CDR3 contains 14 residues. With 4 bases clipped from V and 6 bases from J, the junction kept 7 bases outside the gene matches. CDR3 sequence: CASSPGTGPTEQYF. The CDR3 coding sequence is TGCGCCAGCAGCCCGGGGACAGGGCCCACCGAGCAGTACTTC.

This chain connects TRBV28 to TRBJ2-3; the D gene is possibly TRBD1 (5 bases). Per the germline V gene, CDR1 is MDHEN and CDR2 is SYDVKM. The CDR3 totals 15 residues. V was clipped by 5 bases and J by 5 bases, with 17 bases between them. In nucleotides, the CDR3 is TGTGCCAGCAGTCTAGTGGGGCGGCCAAAAGATACGCAGTATTTT. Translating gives CASSLVGRPKDTQYF.

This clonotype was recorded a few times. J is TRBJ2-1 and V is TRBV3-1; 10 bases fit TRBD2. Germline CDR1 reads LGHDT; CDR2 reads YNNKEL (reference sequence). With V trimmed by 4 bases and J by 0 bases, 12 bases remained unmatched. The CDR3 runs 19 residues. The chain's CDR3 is CASSRVALAGVSSYNEQFF. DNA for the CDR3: TGTGCCAGCAGCCGTGTCGCCCTAGCGGGGGTGAGCTCCTACAATGAGCAGTTCTTC.

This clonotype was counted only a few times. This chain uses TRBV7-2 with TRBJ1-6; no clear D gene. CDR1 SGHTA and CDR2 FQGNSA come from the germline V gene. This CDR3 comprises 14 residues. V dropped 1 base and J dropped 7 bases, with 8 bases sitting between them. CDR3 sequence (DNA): TGTGCCAGCAGCTTAGTGTCCGCGAATTCACCCCTCCACTTT. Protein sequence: CASSLVSANSPLHF.

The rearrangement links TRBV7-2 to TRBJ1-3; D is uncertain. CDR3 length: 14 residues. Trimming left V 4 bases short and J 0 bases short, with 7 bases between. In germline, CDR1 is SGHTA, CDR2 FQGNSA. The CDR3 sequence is CASSSSSSGNTIYF. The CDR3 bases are TGTGCCAGCAGCTCAAGCAGCTCTGGAAACACCATATATTTT.

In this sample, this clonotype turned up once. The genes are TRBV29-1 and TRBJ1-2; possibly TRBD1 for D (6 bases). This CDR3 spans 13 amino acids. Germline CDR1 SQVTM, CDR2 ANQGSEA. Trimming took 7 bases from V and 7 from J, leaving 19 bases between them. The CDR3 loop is CSAESPGATGYTF. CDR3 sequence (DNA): TGCAGCGCCGAGTCACCAGGGGCGACTGGCTACACCTTC.

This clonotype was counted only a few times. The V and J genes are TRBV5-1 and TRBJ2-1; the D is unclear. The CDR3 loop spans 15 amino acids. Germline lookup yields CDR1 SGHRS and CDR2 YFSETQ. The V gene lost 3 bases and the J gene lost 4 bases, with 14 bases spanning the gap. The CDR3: CASSWAGRNYNEQFF. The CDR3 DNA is TGCGCCAGCAGCTGGGCAGGTCGGAATTACAATGAGCAGTTCTTC. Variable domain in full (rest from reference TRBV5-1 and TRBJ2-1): KAGVTQTPRYLIKTRGQQVTLSCSPISGHRSVSWYQQTPGQGLQFLFEYFSETQRNKGNFPGRFSGRQFSNSRSEMNVSTLELGDSALYLCASSWAGRNYNEQFFGPGTRLTVL.

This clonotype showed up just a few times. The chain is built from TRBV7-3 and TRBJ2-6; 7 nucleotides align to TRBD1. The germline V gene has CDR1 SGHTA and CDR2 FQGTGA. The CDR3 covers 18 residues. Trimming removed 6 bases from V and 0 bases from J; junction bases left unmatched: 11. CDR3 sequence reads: CASSPRGDSYSGANVLTF. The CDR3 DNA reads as TGTGCCAGCAGTCCCCGAGGGGACAGCTACTCTGGGGCCAACGTCCTGACTTTC.

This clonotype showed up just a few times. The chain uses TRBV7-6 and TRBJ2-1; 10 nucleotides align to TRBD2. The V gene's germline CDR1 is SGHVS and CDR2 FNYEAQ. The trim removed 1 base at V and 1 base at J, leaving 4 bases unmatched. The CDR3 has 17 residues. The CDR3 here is CASSLVSGGRSYNEQFF. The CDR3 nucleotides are TGTGCCAGCAGCTTAGTTAGCGGGGGGCGATCCTACAATGAGCAGTTCTTC. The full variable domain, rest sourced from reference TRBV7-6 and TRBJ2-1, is GAGVSQSPRYKVTKRGQDVALRCDPISGHVSLYWYRQALGQGPEFLTYFNYEAQQDKSGLPNDRFSAERPEGSISTLTIQRTEQRDSAMYRCASSLVSGGRSYNEQFFGPGTRLTVL.

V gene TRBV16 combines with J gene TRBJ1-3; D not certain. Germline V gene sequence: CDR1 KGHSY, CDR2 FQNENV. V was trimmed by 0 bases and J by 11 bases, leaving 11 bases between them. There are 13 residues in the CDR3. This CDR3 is CASSQSETRSIYF. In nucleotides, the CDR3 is TGTGCCAGCAGCCAATCTGAGACGAGGTCCATATATTTT.

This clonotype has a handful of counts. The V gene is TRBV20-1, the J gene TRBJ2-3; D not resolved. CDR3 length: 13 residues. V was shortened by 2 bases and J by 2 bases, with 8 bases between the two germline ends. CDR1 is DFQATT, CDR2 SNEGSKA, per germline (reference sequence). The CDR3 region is CSARLPNTDTQYF. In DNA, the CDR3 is TGCAGTGCTAGATTGCCTAACACAGATACGCAGTATTTT.

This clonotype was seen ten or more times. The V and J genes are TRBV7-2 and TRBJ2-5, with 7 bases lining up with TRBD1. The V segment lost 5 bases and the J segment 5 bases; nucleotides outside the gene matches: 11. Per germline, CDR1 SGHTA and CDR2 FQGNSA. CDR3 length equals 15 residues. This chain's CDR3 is CASSGRSGGRETQYF. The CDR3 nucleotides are TGTGCCAGCAGCGGACGATCAGGGGGTCGGGAGACCCAGTACTTC.

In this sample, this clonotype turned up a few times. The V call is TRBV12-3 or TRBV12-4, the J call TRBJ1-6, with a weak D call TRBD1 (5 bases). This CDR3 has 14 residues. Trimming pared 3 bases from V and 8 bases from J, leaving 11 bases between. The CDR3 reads CASSLTALDSPLHF. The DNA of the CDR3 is TGTGCCAGCAGTTTGACAGCGCTAGATTCACCCCTCCACTTT.

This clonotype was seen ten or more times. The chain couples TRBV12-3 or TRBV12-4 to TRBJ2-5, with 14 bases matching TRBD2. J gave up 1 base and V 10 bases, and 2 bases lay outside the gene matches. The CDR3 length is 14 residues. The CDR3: CATGLAGGQETQYF. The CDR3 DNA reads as TGTGCCACCGGACTAGCGGGGGGCCAAGAGACCCAGTACTTC.

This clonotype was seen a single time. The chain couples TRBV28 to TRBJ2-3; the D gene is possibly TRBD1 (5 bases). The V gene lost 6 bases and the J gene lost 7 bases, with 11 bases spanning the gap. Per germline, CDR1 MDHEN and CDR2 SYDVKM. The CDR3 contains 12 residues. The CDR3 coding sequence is TGTGCCAGCAGGCCGGACATGAATACGCAGTATTTT. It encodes CASRPDMNTQYF.

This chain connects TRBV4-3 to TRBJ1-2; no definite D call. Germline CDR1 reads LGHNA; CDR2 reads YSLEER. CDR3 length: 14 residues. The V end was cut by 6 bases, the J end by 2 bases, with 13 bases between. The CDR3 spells CASRWGSGNYGYTF. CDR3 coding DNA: TGCGCCAGCAGATGGGGATCCGGGAACTATGGCTACACCTTC.

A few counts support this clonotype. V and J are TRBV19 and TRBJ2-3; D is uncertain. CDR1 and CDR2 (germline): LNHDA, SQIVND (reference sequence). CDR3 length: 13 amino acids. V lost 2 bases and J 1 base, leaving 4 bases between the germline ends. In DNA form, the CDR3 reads TGTGCCAGTAGTATATCAGGCACAGATACGCAGTATTTT. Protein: CASSISGTDTQYF.